These 7 T cell receptor beta chains came from one sample sequenced in a study of cytomegalovirus exposure and HLA in healthy donors. Researchers ran the PCR with 60 Vbeta and 13 Jbeta primers. Clones were sequenced by immunoSEQ multiplex PCR, and TCRdb holds only the in-frame ones, with some missing. Among under 250,000 clones listed, about 72% were seen once. The sample was PBMCs. These receptors were taken from a male donor in good health and CMV-seronegative.

This clone was seen a single time. This chain links TRBV29-1 with TRBJ2-5; 7 bases are a match to TRBD1. This CDR3 is built from 13 residues. The V segment lost 7 bases and the J segment 3 bases; nucleotides outside the gene matches: 8. From germline, CDR1 is SQVTM and CDR2 ANQGSEA. The CDR3: CSGYRDSEETQYF. For the CDR3, the DNA is TGCAGCGGATACCGGGACAGTGAAGAGACCCAGTACTTC.

The chain joins TRBV9 to TRBJ2-5; possible D gene TRBD1, 6 bases. The germline gives CDR1 SGDLS, CDR2 YYNGEE. V lost 4 bases to trimming and J lost 3 bases, with 10 bases between them. The CDR3 consists of 13 residues. The CDR3 DNA reads as TGTGCCAGCAGCCCCTGGACAGAAGAGACCCAGTACTTC. This codes for CASSPWTEETQYF.

The rearrangement uses TRBV28 and TRBJ2-7; maybe TRBD2 (5 bases). CDR1 and CDR2 (germline): MDHEN, SYDVKM. The V end lost 5 bases, the J end lost 2 bases, and 13 bases lay between the germline ends. This CDR3 contains 14 residues. In DNA, the CDR3 is TGTGCCAGCAGTCTCCCGCGGGTCCCCTACGAGCAGTACTTC. It yields the protein CASSLPRVPYEQYF.

The gene calls are TRBV6-5 and TRBJ1-5; D may be TRBD1 (6 bases). The CDR3 contains 15 residues. Germline lookup yields CDR1 MNHEY and CDR2 SVGAGI. The V and J ends lost 6 bases and 7 bases respectively, with 19 bases between them. In nucleotides, the CDR3 is TGTGCCAGCAGGCCCCGGGGGGGCACGGGGCAGCCCCAGCATTTT. This encodes CASRPRGGTGQPQHF.

The CDR3 protein is CASSFGGSEKLFF. CDR3 nucleotides: TGTGCCAGCAGCTTTGGAGGCTCTGAAAAACTGTTTTTT. V is TRBV7-9 and J is TRBJ1-4; D is ambiguous. In germline, CDR1 is SEHNR, CDR2 FQNEAQ (reference sequence). There are 13 residues in the CDR3. Trimming stripped 3 bases from V and 7 bases from J, with 9 bases between.

The chain links TRBV7-3 to TRBJ2-1; TRBD2 aligns across 10 bases. The CDR3 is 16 residues long. J was trimmed by 10 bases and V by 0 bases; bases with no gene match: 9. Per germline, CDR1 SGHTA and CDR2 FQGTGA. For the CDR3, the DNA is TGTGCCAGCAGCTTAACAGGCCTAGCGGGAGTAAACGAGCAGTTCTTC. Its protein is CASSLTGLAGVNEQFF.

The chain couples TRBV6-5 to TRBJ1-2, with 10 nucleotides matching TRBD1. Germline CDR1 and CDR2: MNHEY and SVGAGI. With 5 bases clipped from V and 8 bases from J, the junction kept 8 bases outside the gene matches. The CDR3 has 14 residues. Here the CDR3 reads CASSSSGTGVGYTF. The CDR3 DNA reads as TGTGCCAGCAGTAGTTCCGGGACAGGGGTCGGCTACACCTTC.